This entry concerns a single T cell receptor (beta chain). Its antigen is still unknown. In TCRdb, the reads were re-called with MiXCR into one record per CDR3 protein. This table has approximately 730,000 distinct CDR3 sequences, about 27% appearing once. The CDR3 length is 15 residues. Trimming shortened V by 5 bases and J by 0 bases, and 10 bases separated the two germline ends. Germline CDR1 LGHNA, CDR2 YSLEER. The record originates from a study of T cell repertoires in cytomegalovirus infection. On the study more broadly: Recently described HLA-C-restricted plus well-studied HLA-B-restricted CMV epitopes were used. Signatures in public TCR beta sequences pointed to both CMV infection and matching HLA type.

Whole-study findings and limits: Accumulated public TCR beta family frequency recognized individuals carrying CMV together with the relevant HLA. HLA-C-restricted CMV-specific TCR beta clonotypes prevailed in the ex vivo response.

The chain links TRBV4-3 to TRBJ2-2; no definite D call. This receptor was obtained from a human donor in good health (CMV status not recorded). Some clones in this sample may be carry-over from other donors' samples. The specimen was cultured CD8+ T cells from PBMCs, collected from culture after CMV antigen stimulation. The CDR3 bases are TGCGCCAGCAGCTGGAGCTCTTCGAACACCGGGGAGCTGTTTTTT. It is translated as CASSWSSSNTGELFF.